The 10 T cell receptor beta chains given below trace back to one sample, sequenced in a study of blood T cell repertoires in COVID-19. Method: immunoSEQ multiplex PCR; TCRdb's copy keeps in-frame clones and lacks some. The table has approximately 190,000 clones, approximately 86% seen once. Sequenced: peripheral blood. Every receptor here comes from a man between 65 and 80 years old with active or convalescent COVID-19.

The rearrangement joins TRBV15 to TRBJ1-5; D remains unclear. The CDR3 consists of 14 residues. The V end lost 0 bases, the J end lost 5 bases, and 8 bases lay between the germline ends. In germline, CDR1 is LNHNV, CDR2 YYDKDF (reference sequence). This CDR3 reads CATSRDRRDQPQHF. The DNA of the CDR3 is TGTGCCACCAGCAGAGACAGGAGGGATCAGCCCCAGCATTTT.

This chain uses TRBV29-1 with TRBJ2-2, with 9 bases aligning to TRBD1. J lost 7 bases, V lost 7 bases, and 4 bases had no gene match. Germline V gives CDR1 SQVTM, CDR2 ANQGSEA. The CDR3 is made up of 12 amino acids. CDR3 region: CSAGQGIGELFF. CDR3 sequence (DNA): TGCAGCGCCGGACAGGGGATCGGGGAGCTGTTTTTT.

This clone was found a few times. The chain employs TRBV27 and TRBJ2-7; 10 bases agree with TRBD1. This CDR3 comprises 15 residues. Per germline, CDR1 MNHEY and CDR2 SMNVEV (reference sequence). J gave up 1 base and V 4 bases, and 4 bases lay outside the gene matches. Here the CDR3 DNA reads TGTGCCAGCAGTTCCCGACAGGGGGCGTCCTACGAGCAGTACTTC. Encoded protein: CASSSRQGASYEQYF.

The chain joins TRBV24-1 to TRBJ2-1, with TRBD2 matching over 7 bases. CDR1 is KGHDR, CDR2 SFDVKD, per germline. Germline trimming cut 4 bases from V and 7 bases from J; bases unmatched to any gene: 9. The CDR3 extends over 15 amino acids. The CDR3 DNA reads as TGTGCCACCAGTGAAATAGCGGGTGAGCGGAATGAGCAGTTCTTC. Amino acids: CATSEIAGERNEQFF.

This rearrangement joins TRBV7-8 to TRBJ2-2; 10 bases are shared with TRBD2. This CDR3 spans 16 amino acids. Germline CDR1 reads SGHVS; CDR2 reads FQNEAQ. The ends lost 5 bases at V and 2 bases at J; junction bases unmatched: 5. The CDR3, as DNA: TGTGCCAGCAGCGCCCGGACTAGCGGAAACACCGGGGAGCTGTTTTTT. The encoded protein is CASSARTSGNTGELFF.

V gene TRBV27 combines with J gene TRBJ1-6, with D maybe TRBD1 (5 bases). The CDR3 covers 15 residues. CDR1 MNHEY and CDR2 SMNVEV come from the germline V gene (reference sequence). The germline V and J ends were trimmed by 2 bases and 6 bases, with 11 bases remaining between them. In DNA form, the CDR3 reads TGTGCCAGCAGTTTAGACAGACCTTTTAATTCACCCCTCCACTTT. Translated: CASSLDRPFNSPLHF.

The count of this clone is one. V and J are TRBV28 and TRBJ1-2; no definite D call. V gave up 2 bases and J gave up 8 bases, with 15 bases separating them. The CDR3 loop spans 14 amino acids. The germline V gene has CDR1 MDHEN and CDR2 SYDVKM. This CDR3 reads CASSLSVFGSGYTF. The CDR3 bases are TGTGCCAGCAGTTTAAGTGTGTTCGGGAGCGGCTACACCTTC.

This clone was seen a few times. The chain employs TRBV19 and TRBJ2-2; TRBD2 is a possible D gene (5 bases). Looked up from germline, CDR1 is LNHDA and CDR2 is SQIVND (reference sequence). V lost 8 bases, J lost 5 bases, and 15 bases lay in between. The CDR3 is made up of 14 amino acids. CDR3 sequence (DNA): TGTGCCAGTGCCGGTCACCGAGGGACCGGGGAGCTGTTTTTT. It is translated as CASAGHRGTGELFF.

The V gene is TRBV10-3, the J gene TRBJ2-5; TRBD1 matches at 7 bases. With 7 bases clipped from V and 2 bases from J, the junction kept 4 bases outside the gene matches. Germline CDR1 is ENHRY and CDR2 is SYGVKD. The CDR3 runs 13 residues. The CDR3, as DNA: TGTGCCATCAACCGGGACAGACAAGAGACCCAGTACTTC. This encodes CAINRDRQETQYF.

This clone was observed a handful of times. The genes are TRBV6-2 or TRBV6-3 and TRBJ1-4; no reliable D call. The CDR3 extends over 15 amino acids. V was trimmed by 4 bases and J by 0 bases, leaving 9 bases between them. Germline assignment: CDR1 MNHEY and CDR2 SVGEGT. CDR3 nucleotides: TGTGCCAGCAGTTTAACTCTTGCAACTAATGAAAAACTGTTTTTT. Translated: CASSLTLATNEKLFF.